A single sample gave rise to the 30 T cell receptor beta chains below, sequenced in a study of cytomegalovirus exposure and HLA in healthy donors. PCR involved 60 Vbeta and 13 Jbeta primers. TCRdb's table, derived via immunoSEQ multiplex PCR, lists solely in-frame clones and lacks some. The sample carries 60,000 to 75,000 clones, around 74% recorded once. Sequences were obtained from PBMCs. The source of these receptors is a woman between 25 and 40 years old in good health and CMV-seropositive.

The J gene is TRBJ2-7, the V gene TRBV4-1; perhaps TRBD2 as D (5 bases). Trimming removed 0 bases from V and 2 bases from J, with 20 bases in between. The CDR3 has 18 amino acids. Germline CDR1 MGHRA, CDR2 YSYEKL. The CDR3 reads CASSQDSAGLWGPYEQYF. The CDR3, as DNA: TGCGCCAGCAGCCAAGATTCGGCGGGCCTCTGGGGTCCCTACGAGCAGTACTTC.

The J gene is TRBJ2-7, the V gene TRBV5-1; 7 bases fit TRBD1. J lost 7 bases, V lost 0 bases, and 7 bases had no gene match. CDR1 SGHRS and CDR2 YFSETQ come from the germline V gene. This CDR3 comprises 14 residues. CDR3 sequence: CASSLGVTGVEQYF. DNA of the CDR3: TGCGCCAGCAGCTTGGGGGTTACAGGGGTTGAGCAGTACTTC.

The chain couples TRBV28 to TRBJ2-1; 7 bases align to TRBD2. The V and J ends lost 3 bases and 6 bases, in that order; junction bases with no gene match: 11. CDR3 length: 16 residues. From germline, CDR1 is MDHEN and CDR2 SYDVKM. This CDR3 reads CASSFGGTGALNEQFF. CDR3 DNA sequence: TGTGCCAGCAGTTTCGGGGGGACGGGAGCCCTCAATGAGCAGTTCTTC.

This chain links TRBV6-5 with TRBJ2-7, with TRBD1 matching 8 bases. This CDR3 comprises 15 residues. Germline V gene sequence: CDR1 MNHEY, CDR2 SVGAGI. After removal of 4 bases from V and 6 bases from J, the junction contained 11 bases not matched to a gene. The CDR3 here is CASSFQPDRAIEQYF. As DNA, the CDR3 is TGTGCCAGCAGTTTTCAGCCGGACAGGGCCATCGAGCAGTACTTC.

This clone showed up just once. The CDR3 reads CASSRYLRGHEQFF. CDR3 DNA: TGTGCCAGCAGCCGTTACCTCAGGGGGCATGAGCAGTTCTTC. This chain joins TRBV14 and TRBJ2-1; 8 positions agree with TRBD1. The ends lost 4 bases at V and 8 bases at J; junction bases unmatched: 7. The germline V gene has CDR1 SGHDN and CDR2 FVKESK. CDR3 length: 14 residues.

This chain connects TRBV16 to TRBJ2-5, with 7 bases fitting TRBD1. The CDR3 extends over 14 amino acids. The junction had 4 bases not matched to a gene; V was cut back by 4 bases and J by 2 bases. CDR1 KGHSY and CDR2 FQNENV come from the germline V gene. The CDR3 spells CASSPGTAQETQYF. The CDR3 nucleotides are TGTGCCAGCAGCCCCGGGACAGCTCAAGAGACCCAGTACTTC.

This chain connects TRBV15 to TRBJ1-1; D not resolved. Germline CDR1 reads LNHNV; CDR2 reads YYDKDF (reference sequence). The CDR3 extends over 13 amino acids. The V end was cut by 3 bases, the J end by 1 base, with 6 bases between. The CDR3 DNA follows: TGTGCCACCAGCAGGATGAGGAACACTGAAGCTTTCTTT. Translating gives CATSRMRNTEAFF.

The chain joins TRBV30 to TRBJ2-1; the D is unclear. Germline-derived CDR1 and CDR2 are GTSNPN and SVGIG (reference sequence). The V end was cut by 0 bases, the J end by 5 bases, with 8 bases between. The CDR3 has 13 amino acids. The CDR3 coding sequence is TGTGCCTGGAGTGTTCTATTTGACAATGAGCAGTTCTTC. This codes for CAWSVLFDNEQFF.

J is TRBJ1-2 and V is TRBV14; 7 bases line up with TRBD1. CDR3 size: 15 residues. Trimming removed 1 base from V and 4 bases from J; junction bases left unmatched: 6. Germline V gene sequence: CDR1 SGHDN, CDR2 FVKESK. The CDR3 region is CASSQVRGQIYGYTF. The CDR3 DNA follows: TGTGCCAGCAGCCAAGTCCGGGGACAGATCTATGGCTACACCTTC. The full variable domain, its missing parts supplied by reference TRBV14 and TRBJ1-2, is EAGVTQFPSHSVIEKGQTVTLRCDPISGHDNLYWYRRVMGKEIKFLLHFVKESKQDESGMPNNRFLAERTGGTYSTLKVQPAELEDSGVYFCASSQVRGQIYGYTFGSGTRLTVV.

The chain employs TRBV29-1 and TRBJ2-7, with D maybe TRBD2 (6 bases). Trimming removed 7 bases from V and 4 bases from J, with 11 bases in between. The CDR3 consists of 11 residues. Germline values: CDR1 SQVTM, CDR2 ANQGSEA. CDR3 sequence (DNA): TGCAGCGCCCAACGGGGGTACGAGCAGTACTTC. It yields the protein CSAQRGYEQYF.

The chain employs TRBV4-2 and TRBJ2-1; 11 bases are a match to TRBD2. The CDR3 runs 17 residues. Trimming cost V 3 bases and J 8 bases; bases outside gene matches: 12. Germline V gene data show CDR1 as LGHNA and CDR2 as YNFKEQ. CDR3 in amino acids: CASSHPLAGGSQYEQFF. Here the CDR3 DNA reads TGTGCCAGCAGCCACCCCCTAGCGGGAGGTTCACAGTATGAGCAGTTCTTC.

This clone was recorded a few times. This chain links TRBV10-3 with TRBJ1-5; D is ambiguous. The CDR3 extends over 12 amino acids. Germline CDR1 is ENHRY and CDR2 is SYGVKD. Trimming stripped 2 bases from V and 5 bases from J, with 4 bases between. In DNA, the CDR3 is TGTGCCATCAGTGAGGTAGATCAGCCCCAGCATTTT. Its translation is CAISEVDQPQHF.

V and J are TRBV6-5 and TRBJ1-2; D is undetermined. The CDR3 is 15 residues long. V lost 0 bases to trimming and J lost 2 bases, with 10 bases between them. Germline CDR1 and CDR2: MNHEY and SVGAGI. The CDR3: CASSYSGQRNYGYTF. CDR3 DNA: TGTGCCAGCAGTTACTCGGGTCAGAGGAACTATGGCTACACCTTC.

This clone was detected once. V usage is TRBV29-1 and J usage is TRBJ2-7; tentatively, D is TRBD1 (6 bases). Germline V gene lookup returns CDR1 SQVTM and CDR2 ANQGSEA. The CDR3 runs to 12 residues. Trimming stripped 6 bases from V and 6 bases from J, with 15 bases between. In DNA form, the CDR3 reads TGCAGCGTCGTGACAGGCCCCGGCGAGCAGTACTTC. Its translation: CSVVTGPGEQYF.

This clone appeared a single time. The chain uses TRBV29-1 and TRBJ1-2; no clear D. CDR3 length: 13 residues. CDR1 and CDR2 (germline): SQVTM, ANQGSEA. V was trimmed by 4 bases and J by 5 bases, leaving 14 bases between them. The CDR3 sequence: CSVGEAATYGYTF. DNA of the CDR3: TGCAGCGTTGGGGAGGCGGCCACATATGGCTACACCTTC.

Here the CDR3 reads CASSLVTGLTDTQYF. CDR3 DNA: TGTGCCAGCAGCTTAGTTACGGGATTAACAGATACGCAGTATTTT. The J gene is TRBJ2-3, the V gene TRBV11-2, with D possibly being TRBD2 (5 bases). The CDR3 is 15 residues long. Germline CDR1 SGHAT, CDR2 FQNNGV. With 1 base removed from V and 3 bases from J, the gap between germline ends came to 11 bases.

The CDR3 DNA reads as TGTGCCAGCAGTCCTATGCCACAGCCCCAGCATTTT. This gives the protein CASSPMPQPQHF. The chain joins TRBV28 to TRBJ1-5, with D uncertain. V was cut by 5 bases and J by 7 bases, with 9 bases left in between. In germline, CDR1 is MDHEN, CDR2 SYDVKM. The CDR3 spans 12 residues. Full variable domain (missing parts from reference TRBV28 and TRBJ1-5): DVKVTQSSRYLVKRTGEKVFLECVQDMDHENMFWYRQDPGLGLRLIYFSYDVKMKEKGDIPEGYSVSREKKERFSLILESASTNQTSMYLCASSPMPQPQHFGDGTRLSIL.

The rearrangement links TRBV7-9 to TRBJ2-7; 10 nucleotides line up with TRBD2. Germline trimming cut 2 bases from V and 3 bases from J; bases unmatched to any gene: 7. In germline, CDR1 is SEHNR, CDR2 FQNEAQ (reference sequence). The CDR3 is 16 amino acids. The CDR3 here is CASSLTPGLALYEQYF. CDR3 coding DNA: TGTGCCAGCAGCTTAACTCCGGGACTAGCGCTCTACGAGCAGTACTTC.

The J gene is TRBJ1-1, the V gene TRBV4-3; tentatively, D is TRBD1 (6 bases). V lost 3 bases, J lost 2 bases, and 10 bases lay in between. The CDR3 contains 14 residues. CDR1 is LGHNA and CDR2 is YSLEER in the germline V gene. CDR3 sequence reads: CASSHGQINTEAFF. Here the CDR3 DNA reads TGCGCCAGCAGCCACGGACAGATTAACACTGAAGCTTTCTTT.

This chain uses TRBV30 with TRBJ2-5; TRBD2 aligns across 11 bases. The germline V gene encodes CDR1 GTSNPN and CDR2 SVGIG (reference sequence). J gave up 5 bases and V 4 bases, and 6 bases lay outside the gene matches. The CDR3 spans 14 residues. DNA of the CDR3: TGTGCCTGGACTAGCGGGAGGTCGAGTGAGACCCAGTACTTC. Its protein is CAWTSGRSSETQYF.

This sequence joins TRBV28 and TRBJ1-4; TRBD1 is a possible D gene (5 bases). Germline V gene lookup returns CDR1 MDHEN and CDR2 SYDVKM. The ends were cut back, 4 bases at V and 6 bases at J, with 12 bases in the middle. The CDR3 is made up of 14 amino acids. The CDR3 region is CASSWGREDEKLFF. The CDR3 nucleotides read TGTGCCAGCAGTTGGGGCAGGGAGGATGAAAAACTGTTTTTT.

This clone occurred a few times. The chain carries TRBV6-1 and TRBJ1-2, with 9 bases lining up with TRBD1. The CDR3 has 15 amino acids. Per the germline V gene, CDR1 is MNHNS and CDR2 is SASEGT. The V and J ends lost 6 bases and 4 bases, in that order; junction bases with no gene match: 9. CDR3 residues: CASRAIDRGIYGYTF. The CDR3 coding sequence is TGTGCCAGCAGGGCCATTGACAGGGGGATCTATGGCTACACCTTC.

The chain carries TRBV14 and TRBJ1-1; D is ambiguous. Germline assignment: CDR1 SGHDN and CDR2 FVKESK. Trimming took off 2 bases at V and 1 base at J, with 11 bases between the two ends. The CDR3 loop spans 15 amino acids. The CDR3 here is CASSQTWRGNTEAFF. The CDR3 nucleotides read TGTGCCAGCAGCCAAACCTGGCGGGGGAACACTGAAGCTTTCTTT.

The chain uses TRBV7-2 and TRBJ2-3; 7 nucleotides align to TRBD2. V dropped 4 bases and J dropped 0; count of bases not matched to a gene: 4. Germline-derived CDR1 and CDR2 are SGHTA and FQGNSA. This CDR3 spans 15 amino acids. The CDR3 bases are TGTGCCAGCAGCTCACTAGCGTATAGCACAGATACGCAGTATTTT. Protein product: CASSSLAYSTDTQYF.

J is TRBJ2-7 and V is TRBV6-6, with D possibly matching TRBD1 (6 bases). From germline, CDR1 is MNHNY and CDR2 SVGAGI (reference sequence). CDR3 size: 12 residues. With 6 bases removed from V and 3 bases from J, the gap between germline ends came to 9 bases. The CDR3 nucleotides read TGTGCCAGCAGCCTGGACAGCTACGAGCAGTACTTC. Amino acids: CASSLDSYEQYF.

The rearrangement uses TRBV19 and TRBJ1-2; no reliable D call. With 4 bases removed from V and 2 bases from J, the gap between germline ends came to 14 bases. The length of the CDR3 is 15 residues. From germline, CDR1 is LNHDA and CDR2 SQIVND (reference sequence). The CDR3 protein is CASSTQQTGNYGYTF. CDR3 DNA: TGTGCCAGTAGTACTCAGCAGACTGGGAACTATGGCTACACCTTC.

The V gene is TRBV11-3, the J gene TRBJ2-2, with no clear D. The CDR3 has 12 amino acids. The germline V gene encodes CDR1 SGHNT and CDR2 YENEEA. Trimming pared 3 bases from V and 4 bases from J, leaving 3 bases between. The CDR3 reads CASSFRTGELFF. The CDR3 DNA sequence: TGTGCCAGCAGCTTCCGCACCGGGGAGCTGTTTTTT.

This sequence joins TRBV5-6 and TRBJ1-5; the D is unclear. Germline V CDR1 and CDR2: SGHDT, YYEEEE. CDR3 length: 15 residues. Trimming shortened V by 0 bases and J by 7 bases, and 14 bases separated the two germline ends. Written as DNA, the CDR3 is TGTGCCAGCAGCTTGGGTAGATTAGCGATCCAGCCCCAGCATTTT. Translation: CASSLGRLAIQPQHF.

The chain joins TRBV6-5 to TRBJ2-4; 11 bases map to TRBD2. The CDR3 sequence is 15 residues long. The J segment lost 8 bases and the V segment lost 5 bases, leaving 8 bases of the junction unmatched. From germline, CDR1 is MNHEY and CDR2 SVGAGI. The CDR3, as DNA: TGTGCCAGCAGTCTTAGCGGGAGGGGGGTGGACATTCAGTACTTC. Its translation is CASSLSGRGVDIQYF.

The V gene is TRBV5-1, the J gene TRBJ2-7, with TRBD1 identical over 7 bases. The CDR3 is made up of 14 amino acids. Per germline, CDR1 SGHRS and CDR2 YFSETQ. Germline trimming cut 3 bases from V and 1 base from J; bases unmatched to any gene: 4. This CDR3 is CASSSQGQSYEQYF. For the CDR3, the DNA is TGCGCCAGCAGCTCGCAGGGACAGTCCTACGAGCAGTACTTC.